The 18 T cell receptor beta chains in this list originate from one sample, sequenced in a study of T-cell reconstitution after alpha-beta-depleted transplantation in children. TCRbeta library preparation incorporated unique molecular identifiers. TCRdb recomputed calls from the PCR reads with MiXCR, one row per CDR3 protein. The profile covers 610,000 or so distinct CDR3 sequences, with 25% to 30% appearing a single time and 36% taken by the ten largest. Sequencing used PBMCs, obtained before TCRalphabeta/CD19-depleted stem cell transplant. These receptors were collected from a boy younger than two with Wiskott-Aldrich syndrome, due to receive a stem cell transplant.

The CDR3 bases are TGTGCCAGTAGTTCTCCGGGACAGATACAAGAGACCCAGTACTTC. Amino acid sequence: CASSSPGQIQETQYF. The rearrangement joins TRBV19 to TRBJ2-5; 7 bases map to TRBD1. The CDR3 extends over 15 amino acids. Germline lookup yields CDR1 LNHDA and CDR2 SQIVND (reference sequence). V shed 5 bases and J 2 bases; nucleotides not matched to a gene: 8.

The V call is TRBV5-1, the J call TRBJ1-1; no clear D gene. The V end was cut by 0 bases, the J end by 6 bases, with 9 bases between. This CDR3 has 13 residues. Germline V gene lookup returns CDR1 SGHRS and CDR2 YFSETQ. The CDR3 nucleotides are TGCGCCAGCAGCTTGGGGGTAGACGCTGAAGCTTTCTTT. Its protein product is CASSLGVDAEAFF.

Only a few counts were recorded for this clonotype. V and J are TRBV5-1 and TRBJ2-7; a possible D gene is TRBD2 (5 bases). Trimming cost V 10 bases and J 7 bases, with 21 bases left between them. CDR1 is SGHRS, CDR2 YFSETQ, per germline. CDR3 length: 13 residues. This chain's CDR3 is CAGCRETLREQYF. The CDR3 DNA reads as TGCGCCGGGTGTAGGGAGACTTTACGGGAGCAGTACTTC. The full variable domain, its missing parts supplied by reference TRBV5-1 and TRBJ2-7, is KAGVTQTPRYLIKTRGQQVTLSCSPISGHRSVSWYQQTPGQGLQFLFEYFSETQRNKGNFPGRFSGRQFSNSRSEMNVSTLELGDSALYLCAGCRETLREQYFGPGTRLTVT.

CDR3 sequence reads: CSVLQGADTQYF. CDR3 nucleotides: TGCAGCGTACTTCAGGGTGCAGATACGCAGTATTTT. The J gene is TRBJ2-3, the V gene TRBV29-1; D is possibly TRBD1 (5 bases). CDR1 and CDR2 from the germline V gene are SQVTM and ANQGSEA. The CDR3 runs 12 residues. V was shortened by 6 bases and J by 4 bases, with 11 bases between the two germline ends.

The chain links TRBV5-1 to TRBJ1-1, with 8 bases aligning to TRBD1. The trim removed 5 bases at V and 6 bases at J, leaving 3 bases unmatched. Germline CDR1 reads SGHRS; CDR2 reads YFSETQ. The CDR3 covers 12 residues. CDR3 protein: CASRGTGPEAFF. The DNA for the CDR3 is TGCGCCAGCAGGGGGACAGGCCCTGAAGCTTTCTTT. The full variable domain, with the rest looked up from reference TRBV5-1 and TRBJ1-1, is KAGVTQTPRYLIKTRGQQVTLSCSPISGHRSVSWYQQTPGQGLQFLFEYFSETQRNKGNFPGRFSGRQFSNSRSEMNVSTLELGDSALYLCASRGTGPEAFFGQGTRLTVV.

The chain combines TRBV12-3 or TRBV12-4 with TRBJ2-3; TRBD1 is a possible D gene (6 bases). The CDR3 is made up of 14 amino acids. V lost 6 bases and J lost 4, with 14 bases in between. The CDR3 is CASSSDRRPDTQYF. The CDR3, as DNA: TGTGCCAGCAGCTCGGACAGACGTCCAGATACGCAGTATTTT.

This clonotype was detected only a few times. The chain combines TRBV10-3 with TRBJ2-7; tentative D call: TRBD1 (5 bases). This CDR3 comprises 17 residues. V dropped 0 bases and J dropped 0 bases, with 15 bases sitting between them. From germline, CDR1 is ENHRY and CDR2 SYGVKD. The CDR3 coding sequence is TGTGCCATCAGTGAGTCACGGACATTGGTTAGCTCCTACGAGCAGTACTTC. Translated, it gives CAISESRTLVSSYEQYF.

The CDR3 DNA reads as TGCAGCGTTGAAGGACCGGGACAGGGCCCCTACGAGCAGTACTTC. Translating gives CSVEGPGQGPYEQYF. This rearrangement joins TRBV29-1 to TRBJ2-7; 9 bases match TRBD1. V shed 1 base and J 2 bases; nucleotides not matched to a gene: 6. CDR1 and CDR2 from the germline V gene are SQVTM and ANQGSEA. The CDR3 is 15 residues long.

The chain combines TRBV5-1 with TRBJ2-1, with D possibly TRBD2 on 6 matching bases. The germline V gene encodes CDR1 SGHRS and CDR2 YFSETQ. Trimming took 4 bases from V and 8 from J, leaving 19 bases between them. The CDR3 loop spans 15 amino acids. CDR3 nucleotides: TGCGCCAGCAGCGTCGGGACTCCACGTATCGATGAGCAGTTCTTC. It encodes CASSVGTPRIDEQFF. Full variable domain (missing parts from reference TRBV5-1 and TRBJ2-1): KAGVTQTPRYLIKTRGQQVTLSCSPISGHRSVSWYQQTPGQGLQFLFEYFSETQRNKGNFPGRFSGRQFSNSRSEMNVSTLELGDSALYLCASSVGTPRIDEQFFGPGTRLTVL.

The gene calls are TRBV6-1 and TRBJ2-1; 11 bases are shared with TRBD2. This CDR3 region has 16 residues. Germline loops: CDR1 MNHNS, CDR2 SASEGT. V shed 5 bases and J 6 bases; nucleotides not matched to a gene: 9. As DNA, the CDR3 is TGTGCCAGCAGTCCGAGACTAGCGGGGAAATCCAATGAGCAGTTCTTC. Translated: CASSPRLAGKSNEQFF.

The chain links TRBV27 to TRBJ1-1; TRBD1 might be the D (5 bases). The CDR3 runs to 12 residues. CDR1 and CDR2 from the germline V gene are MNHEY and SMNVEV (reference sequence). The V end was cut by 3 bases, the J end by 6 bases, with 8 bases between. For the CDR3, the DNA is TGTGCCAGCAGTTTGAGGGGTGCTGAAGCTTTCTTT. This codes for CASSLRGAEAFF.

DNA of the CDR3: TGCAGTGCCCCATTAATGGGGGAGCTGTTTTTT. It translates to CSAPLMGELFF. This rearrangement joins TRBV20-1 to TRBJ2-2; unclear D gene. The CDR3 extends over 11 amino acids. In germline, CDR1 is DFQATT, CDR2 SNEGSKA (reference sequence). V was pared by 6 bases and J by 8 bases, with 10 bases between.

This clonotype was observed a few times. The V call is TRBV29-1, the J call TRBJ1-2; D remains unclear. The V gene's germline CDR1 is SQVTM and CDR2 ANQGSEA. Trimming removed 4 bases at V and 0 bases at J, with 3 bases between. The CDR3 extends over 11 amino acids. The CDR3 reads CSVGANYGYTF. CDR3 DNA: TGCAGCGTTGGTGCTAACTATGGCTACACCTTC.

This clonotype turned up a few times. The chain is built from TRBV27 and TRBJ2-4; 9 positions agree with TRBD2. Germline trimming cut 5 bases from V and 6 bases from J; bases unmatched to any gene: 5. The CDR3 length is 14 residues. Germline CDR1 reads MNHEY; CDR2 reads SMNVEV (reference sequence). Here the CDR3 reads CASSAGGPLNIQYF. The CDR3 nucleotides read TGTGCCAGCAGTGCGGGAGGGCCTCTAAACATTCAGTACTTC.

There are a few counts of this clonotype. This chain uses TRBV5-1 with TRBJ2-7; D may be TRBD1 (6 bases). Germline CDR1 and CDR2: SGHRS and YFSETQ. The CDR3 runs 15 residues. V lost 2 bases, J lost 0 bases, and 12 bases lay in between. In DNA, the CDR3 is TGCGCCAGCAGCTTCTTCCAGGGGATCTCCTACGAGCAGTACTTC. Protein: CASSFFQGISYEQYF.

This clonotype was detected only a few times. The chain is built from TRBV29-1 and TRBJ2-1; TRBD2 matches 8 bases. Germline CDR1 is SQVTM and CDR2 is ANQGSEA. The ends lost 5 bases at V and 9 bases at J; junction bases unmatched: 9. This CDR3 has 13 amino acids. The chain's CDR3 is CSVYSGRWLEQFF. CDR3 nucleotides: TGCAGCGTTTACAGCGGGAGATGGCTTGAGCAGTTCTTC.

This clonotype was observed a handful of times. This rearrangement joins TRBV11-2 to TRBJ2-7; 8 bases map to TRBD1. Germline CDR1 is SGHAT and CDR2 is FQNNGV. There are 15 residues in the CDR3. J lost 3 bases, V lost 1 base, and 5 bases had no gene match. This CDR3 is CASSLVGGQGYEQYF. The CDR3 bases are TGTGCCAGCAGCTTAGTGGGCGGACAGGGCTACGAGCAGTACTTC.

This clonotype was counted ten times or more. The rearrangement joins TRBV5-1 to TRBJ2-5, with 8 bases aligning to TRBD2. Germline trimming cut 0 bases from V and 4 bases from J; bases unmatched to any gene: 2. This CDR3 spans 14 amino acids. The germline CDR1 and CDR2 sequences are SGHRS and YFSETQ. The CDR3, as DNA: TGCGCCAGCAGCTTGGAGGCGGGAGGAGAGACCCAGTACTTC. It encodes CASSLEAGGETQYF.